The 13 T cell receptor beta chains below were found in one sample sequenced in a study of read filtering for tumor transcriptome and immune sequencing. From 300 to 400 ng of RNA, a library with molecular barcoded alpha/delta and beta/gamma adaptors was made. Via MiXCR, TCRdb re-called the reads, giving one row per CDR3 protein. The sample consists of some 120,000 distinct CDR3 sequences, approximately 13% of them appearing once. The sample comprised a population of CD138-negative cells sorted from bone marrow. Receptors originate from a donor older than 35 with multiple myeloma.

This clonotype was observed at least ten times. The chain has TRBV27 and TRBJ2-1; either TRBD1 or TRBD2 may fit D (5 bases each). Germline V gene data show CDR1 as MNHEY and CDR2 as SMNVEV (reference sequence). With 0 bases removed from V and 1 base from J, the gap between germline ends came to 10 bases. The length of the CDR3 is 16 residues. The CDR3 sequence: CASSLSGTPSYNEQFF. DNA for the CDR3: TGTGCCAGCAGTTTATCGGGGACCCCTTCCTACAATGAGCAGTTCTTC.

To note about this clonotype: A much larger clone differs from this one at a single base, so this may be a read error. The gene calls are TRBV7-9 and TRBJ2-5; tentative D call: TRBD1 (6 bases). The CDR3 sequence is 16 residues long. Germline-derived CDR1 and CDR2 are SEHNR and FQNEAQ (reference sequence). The CDR3 is CASSSSGVQAAETQCF. CDR3 DNA: TGTGCCAGCAGCTCATCAGGGGTTCAAGCGGCGGAGACCCAGTGCTTC.

This clonotype was counted many times. This chain links TRBV7-2 with TRBJ2-5; tentatively, D is TRBD2 (6 bases). There are 15 residues in the CDR3. Trimming pared 2 bases from V and 1 base from J, leaving 11 bases between. CDR1 is SGHTA, CDR2 FQGNSA, per germline. Written as DNA, the CDR3 is TGTGCCAGCAGCTTATCGGTGGGGGGCCAAGAGACCCAGTACTTC. Protein: CASSLSVGGQETQYF. The entire variable domain, with the rest obtained from reference TRBV7-2 and TRBJ2-5, is as follows: GAGVSQSPSNKVTEKGKDVELRCDPISGHTALYWYRQSLGQGLEFLIYFQGNSAPDKSGLPSDRFSAERTGGSVSTLTIQRTQQEDSAVYLCASSLSVGGQETQYFGPGTRLLVL.

This clonotype was detected a few times. V is TRBV24-1 and J is TRBJ2-2, with TRBD1 matching 10 bases. J was trimmed by 6 bases and V by 5 bases; bases with no gene match: 20. The CDR3 consists of 20 residues. CDR1 KGHDR and CDR2 SFDVKD come from the germline V gene. CDR3 in amino acids: CATSASQGGDRGRVAGELFF. CDR3 DNA sequence: TGTGCCACCAGTGCCTCCCAAGGCGGAGACAGGGGGCGCGTGGCCGGGGAGCTGTTTTTT.

This clonotype was observed many times. The chain has TRBV7-9 and TRBJ2-5, with 11 bases identical to TRBD2. This CDR3 has 16 residues. V was clipped by 4 bases and J by 2 bases; unmatched bases: 6. From germline, CDR1 is SEHNR and CDR2 FQNEAQ (reference sequence). The CDR3 sequence is CASSSPGLAAQETQYF. As DNA, the CDR3 is TGTGCCAGCAGCTCGCCGGGACTAGCGGCTCAAGAGACCCAGTACTTC.

This clonotype was recorded many times. CDR3 sequence reads: CSASQNTEAFF. CDR3 nucleotides: TGCAGCGCCTCACAGAACACTGAAGCTTTCTTT. V is TRBV29-1 and J is TRBJ1-1; D uncertain. Germline values: CDR1 SQVTM, CDR2 ANQGSEA. This CDR3 has 11 amino acids. V gave up 7 bases and J gave up 1 base, with 7 bases separating them.

This clonotype has at least ten counts. CDR3 sequence reads: CASSLDNSPLHF. The DNA for the CDR3 is TGTGCCAGCAGCCTCGATAATTCACCCCTCCACTTT. This chain connects TRBV2 to TRBJ1-6; D unresolved. Per the germline V gene, CDR1 is SNHLY and CDR2 is FYNNEI. V lost 6 bases and J lost 5, with 5 bases in between. This CDR3 region has 12 residues.

This clonotype has ten or more counts. The genes are TRBV6-5 and TRBJ2-2; D may be TRBD2 (6 bases). Germline V CDR1 and CDR2: MNHEY, SVGAGI. The germline V and J ends were trimmed by 1 base and 4 bases, with 10 bases remaining between them. The CDR3 sequence is 15 residues long. The CDR3 nucleotides read TGTGCCAGCAGTTACTTGGAGGGAAGCACCGGGGAGCTGTTTTTT. Its translation: CASSYLEGSTGELFF.

The sample holds many counts of this clonotype. V usage is TRBV7-2 and J usage is TRBJ2-5; no clear D gene. Germline lookup yields CDR1 SGHTA and CDR2 FQGNSA. There are 15 residues in the CDR3. Trimming took off 0 bases at V and 1 base at J, with 9 bases between the two ends. CDR3 DNA sequence: TGTGCCAGCAGCTTAGCGAGTTCAGCCCAAGAGACCCAGTACTTC. Its protein product is CASSLASSAQETQYF.

This clonotype has ten or more counts. The chain links TRBV7-9 to TRBJ1-1; weak D call: TRBD1 (6 bases). This CDR3 region has 12 residues. Germline CDR1 reads SEHNR; CDR2 reads FQNEAQ (reference sequence). V was pared by 11 bases and J by 1 base, with 11 bases between. CDR3 region: CAGGGPNTEAFF. The CDR3 nucleotides are TGTGCCGGTGGGGGCCCGAACACTGAAGCTTTCTTT.

As regards this clonotype: A read error may account for a junction end that differs from germline. V and J are TRBV30 and TRBJ2-5, with D uncertain. This CDR3 spans 14 amino acids. The germline CDR1 and CDR2 sequences are GTSNPN and SVGIG (reference sequence). As DNA, the CDR3 is TGTGCCTGGAGTGTTGGCGGAGCTCAAGAGACTCAGTACTTC. Protein: CAWSVGGAQETQYF.

In this sample, this clonotype turned up many times. The chain uses TRBV5-1 and TRBJ1-4; D is possibly TRBD1 (5 bases). The germline V gene has CDR1 SGHRS and CDR2 YFSETQ. Trimming took 8 bases from V and 5 from J, leaving 19 bases between them. This CDR3 has 15 residues. The CDR3 loop is CASRSQGNVNEKLFF. The CDR3 nucleotides read TGCGCCAGTAGGAGCCAGGGCAACGTCAATGAAAAACTGTTTTTT.

On this clonotype itself: A much more abundant neighbour one base away suggests this may be a read error. The chain uses TRBV19 and TRBJ1-2; 7 bases are a match to TRBD1. Germline V gene sequence: CDR1 LNHDA, CDR2 SQIVND (reference sequence). The CDR3 has 14 amino acids. The CDR3 coding sequence is TGTGCCGGTAGTCCTAACAGGGGTGTCTATGGCTACACCTTC. Amino acids: CAGSPNRGVYGYTF.